This note documents a single T cell receptor (beta chain) sequence. These data come from a study of PD-1 blockade in classical Hodgkin lymphoma. Profiled with immunoSEQ multiplex PCR; TCRdb holds only in-frame clones, not every one. The top ten hold about 6.4% of the sample, which has 100,000 or so clones, about 89% seen once. No patient escaped relapse after autologous stem cell transplantation, and brentuximab vedotin exposure varied. The sequences come from peripheral blood mononuclear cells (PBMCs), collected before the second cycle of nivolumab. This clonotype was obtained from a human donor with classical Hodgkin lymphoma.

In DNA form, the CDR3 reads TGTGCCAGCAGGGAACAGGGGATTCCTGGAAACACCATATATTTT. Protein: CASREQGIPGNTIYF. This chain joins TRBV6-5 and TRBJ1-3, with 7 bases fitting TRBD1. The CDR3 is 15 residues long. The germline CDR1 and CDR2 sequences are MNHEY and SVGAGI. The V gene end was trimmed by 6 bases and the J gene end by 2 bases; junction bases not matched to a gene: 7.